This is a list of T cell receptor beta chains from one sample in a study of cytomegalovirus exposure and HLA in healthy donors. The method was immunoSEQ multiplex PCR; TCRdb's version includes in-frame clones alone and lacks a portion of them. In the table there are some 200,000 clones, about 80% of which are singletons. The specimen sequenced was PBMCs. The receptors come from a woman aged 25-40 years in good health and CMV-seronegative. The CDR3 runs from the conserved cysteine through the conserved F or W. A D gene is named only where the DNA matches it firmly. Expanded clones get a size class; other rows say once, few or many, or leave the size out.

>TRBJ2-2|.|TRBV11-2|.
CASSGTGRSTGELFF
TGTGCCAGCAGCGGAACAGGGCGTAGCACCGGGGAGCTGTTTTTT
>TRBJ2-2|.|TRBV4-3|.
CASSQEVGAANTGELFF
TGCGCCAGCAGCCAAGAAGTTGGAGCGGCGAACACCGGGGAGCTGTTTTTT
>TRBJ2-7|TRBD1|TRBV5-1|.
CASSLVGQGNEQYF
TGCGCCAGCAGCTTGGTGGGACAGGGAAACGAGCAGTACTTC
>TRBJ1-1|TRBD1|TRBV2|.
CASAGQGMNTEAFF
TGTGCCAGCGCGGGACAGGGAATGAACACTGAAGCTTTCTTT
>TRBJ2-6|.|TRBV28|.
CASRPLRGSGANGLTF
TGTGCCAGCAGACCCCTCAGGGGCTCTGGGGCCAACGGCCTGACTTTC
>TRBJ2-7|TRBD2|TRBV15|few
CATSRDRGVSEQYF
TGTGCCACCAGCAGAGATCGGGGGGTTTCCGAGCAGTACTTC
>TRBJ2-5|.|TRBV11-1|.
CASSFSPRRQETQYF
TGTGCCAGCAGCTTTTCTCCCCGGAGACAAGAGACCCAGTACTTC
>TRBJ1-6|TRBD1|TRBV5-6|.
CASSSGGGGRALHF
TGTGCCAGCAGCTCTGGAGGGGGCGGGAGGGCCCTCCACTTT
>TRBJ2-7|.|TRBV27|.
CASSLSVQSYEQYF
TGTGCCAGCAGTTTATCGGTACAGTCCTACGAGCAGTACTTC
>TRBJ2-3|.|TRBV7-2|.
CASSFKDTQYF
TGTGCCAGCAGCTTCAAAGATACGCAGTATTTT
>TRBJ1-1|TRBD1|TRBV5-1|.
CASSFLGTGGVITEAFF
TGCGCCAGCAGCTTTCTTGGGACAGGGGGCGTCATCACTGAAGCTTTCTTT
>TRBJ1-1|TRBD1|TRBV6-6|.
CASSPHGQGNTEAFF
TGTGCCAGCAGTCCCCACGGACAGGGGAACACTGAAGCTTTCTTT
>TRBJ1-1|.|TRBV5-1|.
CASSLFKGIGMNTEAFF
TGCGCCAGCAGCTTATTTAAGGGGATAGGAATGAACACTGAAGCTTTCTTT
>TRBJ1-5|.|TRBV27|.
CASSLSRAYSNQPQHF
TGTGCCAGCAGTTTAAGCAGGGCTTATAGCAATCAGCCCCAGCATTTT
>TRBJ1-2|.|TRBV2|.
CASSDEGGRSIFNYGYTF
TGTGCCAGCAGTGATGAGGGAGGACGAAGCATATTTAACTATGGCTACACCTTC
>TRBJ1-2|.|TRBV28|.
CASSLTGGDYGYTF
TGTGCCAGCAGTTTGACGGGGGGGGACTATGGCTACACCTTC
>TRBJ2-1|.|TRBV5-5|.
CASSSGLEEQFF
TGTGCCAGCAGCTCCGGACTGGAAGAGCAGTTCTTC
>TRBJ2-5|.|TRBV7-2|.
CASRPTVTRGATQYF
TGTGCCAGCAGACCCACCGTAACCCGGGGGGCGACCCAGTACTTC
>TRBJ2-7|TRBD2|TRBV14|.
CASSPSGSSYEQYF
TGTGCCAGCAGCCCTAGCGGGAGCTCCTACGAGCAGTACTTC
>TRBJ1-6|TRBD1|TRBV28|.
CASKYRDRDNSPLHF
TGTGCCAGCAAATACCGGGACAGGGATAATTCACCCCTCCACTTT
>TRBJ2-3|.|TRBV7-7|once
CASSPQQQDTQYF
TGTGCTAGCAGCCCGCAACAGCAAGATACGCAGTATTTT
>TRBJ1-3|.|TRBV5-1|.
CASSLESSGNTIYF
TGCGCCAGCAGCTTAGAGAGCTCTGGAAACACCATATATTTT
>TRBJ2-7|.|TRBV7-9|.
CASSSPSGPSYEQYF
TGTGCCAGCAGCTCACCCTCAGGGCCTTCCTACGAGCAGTACTTC
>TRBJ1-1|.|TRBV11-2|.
CASSLNGDTEAFF
TGTGCCAGCAGCTTAAACGGGGACACTGAAGCTTTCTTT
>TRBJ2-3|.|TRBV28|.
CAAGWGTDTQYF
TGTGCGGCGGGCTGGGGCACAGATACGCAGTATTTT
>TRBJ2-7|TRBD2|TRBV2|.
CASSERERGSAQYF
TGTGCCAGCAGTGAGCGGGAGCGGGGTTCCGCGCAGTACTTC
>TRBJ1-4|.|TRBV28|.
CASRRDRNEKLFF
TGTGCCAGCAGGCGAGACAGAAATGAAAAACTGTTTTTT
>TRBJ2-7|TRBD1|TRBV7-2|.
CASSSGTGIAYEQYF
TGTGCCAGCAGCTCAGGGACAGGGATTGCCTACGAGCAGTACTTC
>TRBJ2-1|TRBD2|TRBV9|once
CASSPGGAGASYNEQFF
TGTGCCAGCAGCCCCGGGGGAGCGGGAGCCTCCTACAATGAGCAGTTCTTC
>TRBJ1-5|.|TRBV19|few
CASSRSDRNNQPQHF
TGTGCCAGTTCTAGGTCGGACAGAAACAATCAGCCCCAGCATTTT
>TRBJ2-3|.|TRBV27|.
CASSFPGADTQYF
TGTGCCAGCAGTTTCCCGGGGGCAGATACGCAGTATTTT
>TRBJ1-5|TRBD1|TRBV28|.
CASSFGTGRQPQHF
TGTGCCAGCAGCTTCGGGACAGGAAGACAGCCCCAGCATTTT
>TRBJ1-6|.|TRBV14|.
CASSPTGGSPLHF
TGTGCCAGCAGCCCTACGGGTGGGTCACCCCTCCACTTT
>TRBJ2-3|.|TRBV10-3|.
CAISESKFGFGTDTQYF
TGTGCCATCAGTGAGTCGAAATTCGGGTTTGGCACAGATACGCAGTATTTT
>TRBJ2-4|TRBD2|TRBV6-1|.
CASIKTSGTQNIQYF
TGTGCCAGCATCAAGACTAGCGGGACTCAAAACATTCAGTACTTC
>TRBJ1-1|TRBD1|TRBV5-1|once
CASSWTGRETEAFF
TGCGCCAGCAGCTGGACAGGGAGAGAAACTGAAGCTTTCTTT
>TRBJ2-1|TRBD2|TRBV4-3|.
CASSQRASGLNEQFF
TGCGCCAGCAGCCAAAGGGCTAGCGGGCTCAATGAGCAGTTCTTC
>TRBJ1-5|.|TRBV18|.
CASSPLEGSQPQHF
TGTGCCAGCTCACCACTTGAGGGTTCCCAGCCCCAGCATTTT
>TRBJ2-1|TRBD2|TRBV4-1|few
CASSQDRVAGGWDEQFF
TGCGCCAGCAGCCAAGATCGGGTAGCGGGGGGCTGGGATGAGCAGTTCTTC
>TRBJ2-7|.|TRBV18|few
CASSPSYLEDEQYF
TGTGCCAGCTCACCATCCTACTTGGAGGACGAGCAGTACTTC
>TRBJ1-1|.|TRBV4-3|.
CASSQDRGRRAEAFF
TGCGCCAGCAGCCAAGATCGGGGGAGGAGGGCTGAAGCTTTCTTT
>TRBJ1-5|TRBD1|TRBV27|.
CASSSTGPQGVSWCPQHF
TGTGCCAGCAGTTCCACCGGTCCACAGGGGGTGTCGTGGTGTCCCCAGCATTTT
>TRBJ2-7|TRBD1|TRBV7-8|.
CASSTSTGNHEQYF
TGTGCCAGCAGCACCTCGACAGGGAACCACGAGCAGTACTTC
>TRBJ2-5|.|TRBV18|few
CASSPNNEETQYF
TGTGCCAGCTCACCCAACAATGAAGAGACCCAGTACTTC
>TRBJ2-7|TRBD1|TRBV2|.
CASSAGTGGSEQYF
TGTGCCAGCAGTGCCGGGACAGGGGGCTCCGAGCAGTACTTC
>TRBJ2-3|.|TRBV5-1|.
CASSLGTDTSTDTQYF
TGCGCCAGCAGCTTGGGGACAGACACTAGCACAGATACGCAGTATTTT
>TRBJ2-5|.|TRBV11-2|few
CASSLGAGALAETQYF
TGTGCCAGCAGCTTAGGGGCAGGGGCCCTGGCAGAGACCCAGTACTTC
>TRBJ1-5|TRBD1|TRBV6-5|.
CASSRQGNQPQHF
TGTGCCAGCAGTCGACAGGGAAATCAGCCCCAGCATTTT
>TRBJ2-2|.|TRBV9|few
CASSADRRGYTGELFF
TGTGCCAGCAGTGCAGATCGGAGGGGCTACACCGGGGAGCTGTTTTTT
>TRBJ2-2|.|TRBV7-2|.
CASSQGTNTGELFF
TGTGCCAGCAGCCAAGGGACAAACACCGGGGAGCTGTTTTTT
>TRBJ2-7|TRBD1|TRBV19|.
CASSLPGTGGLEQYF
TGTGCCAGTAGCCTACCGGGGACAGGGGGCCTCGAGCAGTACTTC
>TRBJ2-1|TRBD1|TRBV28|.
CASSKGQGVDNEQFF
TGTGCCAGCAGTAAGGGACAGGGGGTAGACAATGAGCAGTTCTTC
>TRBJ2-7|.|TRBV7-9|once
CASSLTSGRGSEQYF
TGTGCCAGCAGCTTAACGAGTGGAAGGGGAAGCGAGCAGTACTTC
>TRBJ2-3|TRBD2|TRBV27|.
CASSFLAVQYF
TGTGCCAGCAGTTTCCTAGCGGTGCAGTATTTT
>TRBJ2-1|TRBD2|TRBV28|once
CASSLLGRGEQFF
TGTGCCAGCAGTTTGCTCGGGAGGGGTGAGCAGTTCTTC
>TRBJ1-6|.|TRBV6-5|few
CASSYYSTGFNSPLHF
TGTGCCAGCAGTTACTACTCCACAGGGTTTAATTCACCCCTCCACTTT
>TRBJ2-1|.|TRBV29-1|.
CSVEVSPWVEPSYNEQFF
TGCAGCGTTGAAGTGTCGCCCTGGGTGGAGCCCTCCTACAATGAGCAGTTCTTC
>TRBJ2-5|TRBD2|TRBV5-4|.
CASSLSGSRETQYF
TGTGCCAGCAGCTTGAGCGGGAGTCGAGAGACCCAGTACTTC
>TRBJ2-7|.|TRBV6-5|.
CASSYGQASYEQYF
TGTGCCAGCAGTTACGGGCAGGCTTCCTACGAGCAGTACTTC